This T cell receptor beta chain was profiled in a study of T cell changes during pregnancy in multiple sclerosis. Profiled with immunoSEQ multiplex PCR; TCRdb holds only in-frame clones, not every one. Of some 51,000 clones in the sample, around 93% were seen once. This specimen consisted of CD8+ T cells from peripheral blood mononuclear cells, obtained in the first trimester of pregnancy. This receptor was obtained from a female donor with multiple sclerosis, enrolled in a pregnancy study.

CDR3 loop: CASSLGSGGSSYNEQFF. The CDR3 DNA follows: TGCGCCAGCAGCTTGGGTAGCGGAGGATCCTCCTACAATGAGCAGTTCTTC. The chain joins TRBV5-1 to TRBJ2-1; D might be TRBD2 (6 bases). The germline CDR1 and CDR2 sequences are SGHRS and YFSETQ. The V end was cut by 0 bases, the J end by 0 bases, with 13 bases between. CDR3 size: 17 residues. The variable domain in full, completed from reference TRBV5-1 and TRBJ2-1, reads KAGVTQTPRYLIKTRGQQVTLSCSPISGHRSVSWYQQTPGQGLQFLFEYFSETQRNKGNFPGRFSGRQFSNSRSEMNVSTLELGDSALYLCASSLGSGGSSYNEQFFGPGTRLTVL.